Listed below are T cell receptor beta chains from one sample, sequenced in a study of blood T cell repertoires in COVID-19. The method was immunoSEQ multiplex PCR; TCRdb's version includes in-frame clones alone and lacks a portion of them. The data contain over 200,000 clones, about nine tenths of them singletons. What was sequenced was PBMCs or T cells enriched from blood (not recorded which). Receptor source: a young woman with acute COVID-19. Each CDR3 is given with its conserved first and last residue. Fields, in order: J gene, CDR3 length, V gene, CDR3 protein.

TRBJ1-4 | 15 | TRBV18 | CASSPPSGVGEKLFF
TRBJ2-1 | 17 | TRBV4-1 | CASSQEQGQSSYNEQFF
TRBJ2-7 | 15 | TRBV7-2 | CASSLVRQGAGEQYF
TRBJ2-6 | 13 | TRBV7-8 | CAAPVSGANVLTF
TRBJ1-2 | 14 | TRBV5-4 | CASRSGTADYGYTF
TRBJ1-1 | 12 | TRBV6-5 | CASSRGDTEAFF
TRBJ2-7 | 14 | TRBV18 | CASSPGTGAGEQYF
TRBJ2-3 | 15 | TRBV6-2/TRBV6-3 | CASSPVGSGADTQYF
TRBJ1-5 | 15 | TRBV7-9 | CASSLAGDYNQPQHF
TRBJ1-5 | 14 | TRBV28 | CASRTTGGNQPQHF
TRBJ2-3 | 14 | TRBV12-5 | CASGLPGGTYTQYF
TRBJ2-5 | 15 | TRBV14 | CASSQRTGGLETQYF
TRBJ2-2 | 15 | TRBV7-8 | CATAERGGLIGELFF
TRBJ1-1 | 14 | TRBV3-1/TRBV3-2 | CASSLNGEGTEAFF
TRBJ2-3 | 13 | TRBV10-3 | CAISEQSTDTQYF
TRBJ1-6 | 13 | TRBV6-5 | CASLRTANSPLHF
TRBJ2-5 | 17 | TRBV7-8 | CASSLARAGGTQETQYF
TRBJ2-5 | 13 | TRBV11-3 | CASSSEGGETQYF
TRBJ1-2 | 15 | TRBV19 | CASTSRTGGLYGYTF
TRBJ1-2 | 9 | TRBV2 | CASSREHTF
TRBJ2-6 | 14 | TRBV24-1 | CATSPGSGANVLTF
TRBJ1-1 | 15 | TRBV9 | CASSLQGGLNTEAFF
TRBJ2-1 | 15 | TRBV7-9 | CASSYGAGGLNEQFF
TRBJ2-5 | 15 | TRBV30 | CAWSVGLAVGETQYF
TRBJ1-2 | 15 | TRBV4-3 | CASSQGGTGFYGYTF
TRBJ1-2 | 15 | TRBV7-2 | CASSLGTATNYGYTF
TRBJ1-6 | 14 | TRBV7-9 | CASRPGQGQSPLHF
TRBJ2-7 | 13 | TRBV5-1 | CASSHGTGAEQYF
TRBJ1-5 | 16 | TRBV4-1 | CASSQKGTASNQPQHF
TRBJ1-1 | 13 | TRBV6-5 | CASSRGMNTEAFF
TRBJ1-2 | 15 | TRBV2 | CASRRDRQDRYGYTF
TRBJ1-3 | 15 | TRBV14 | CASSQWGVSGNTIYF
TRBJ2-3 | 11 | TRBV20-1 | CSASSTDTQYF
TRBJ2-1 | 16 | TRBV4-3 | CASSQDGAASYNEQFF
TRBJ1-1 | 12 | TRBV19 | CASRPTSTEAFF
TRBJ1-1 | 12 | TRBV12-3/TRBV12-4 | CASTRGETEAFF
TRBJ2-7 | 14 | TRBV10-3 | CAISPLASSYEQYF
TRBJ2-1 | 16 | TRBV6-2/TRBV6-3 | CASSYSGGRSYNEQFF
TRBJ2-3 | 18 | TRBV13 | CASSLDTSGDYKPDTQYF
TRBJ2-7 | 13 | TRBV3-1/TRBV3-2 | CASSQDSRDEQYF
TRBJ1-5 | 14 | TRBV19 | CASSGTGGSQPQHF
TRBJ2-1 | 13 | TRBV19 | CASSMGAGGPQFF
TRBJ1-2 | 15 | TRBV7-9 | CASSSNTGGSYGYTF
TRBJ2-1 | 16 | TRBV7-9 | CASNSPGQGSYNEQFF
TRBJ1-6 | 13 | TRBV18 | CASSQGQDESLHF
TRBJ1-1 | 13 | TRBV14 | CASSQRGPTEAFF
TRBJ2-2 | 17 | TRBV7-2 | CASSSLSIITNTGELFF
TRBJ2-1 | 16 | TRBV4-3 | CASSQGGGQGYNEQFF
TRBJ1-2 | 13 | TRBV6-5 | CASSYVANYGYTF
TRBJ2-5 | 15 | TRBV18 | CASSPSGTGVETQYF
TRBJ1-2 | 11 | TRBV6-2/TRBV6-3 | CASSPGYGYTF
TRBJ1-2 | 12 | TRBV28 | CATNLANYGYTF
TRBJ2-3 | 12 | TRBV24-1 | CATSDYSDTQYF
TRBJ2-1 | 15 | TRBV4-1 | CASSIRVISYNEQFF
TRBJ2-3 | 15 | TRBV30 | CAWRTSGGITDTQYF
TRBJ2-7 | 14 | TRBV5-1 | CASSLDGLSDEQYF
TRBJ2-3 | 15 | TRBV14 | CASSQGYSSTDTQYF
TRBJ2-5 | 15 | TRBV6-2/TRBV6-3 | CASSAHDRGRETQYF